Listed below are T cell receptor beta chains from one sample, sequenced in a study of blood T cells in healthy people across ages. TCRdb independently ran MiXCR on the 5' RACE reads; one entry per CDR3 protein. The sample contains over 950,000 distinct CDR3 sequences, around two fifths of which appear only once. What was sequenced was blood. These receptor sequences come from a man aged 18 to 29 in good health. Both conserved end residues are trimmed from each CDR3. Each record gives: CDR3 protein, V gene.

CDR3: ASSPTLGGSIQY; V: TRBV28
CDR3: ASSLSWGQPQH; V: TRBV27
CDR3: ASPPRGYGYT; V: TRBV12-3/TRBV12-4
CDR3: SVATTTGNEQF; V: TRBV29-1
CDR3: ASSTTQTGLNYGYT; V: TRBV7-2
CDR3: AISDPGQGWTDTQY; V: TRBV10-3
CDR3: ASSLDSRTSTDTQY; V: TRBV6-5
CDR3: ATSDATGTGYTQY; V: TRBV24-1
CDR3: ASSFPGGANYGYT; V: TRBV12-3/TRBV12-4
CDR3: ASSPPTANTDTQY; V: TRBV28
CDR3: ASRPDRVNQPQH; V: TRBV12-3/TRBV12-4
CDR3: ASSTGTASGYT; V: TRBV6-1
CDR3: ASTRGHWSTDTQY; V: TRBV6-6
CDR3: ASSLARGALNEQY; V: TRBV7-2
CDR3: ASVEGTGIDEQF; V: TRBV2
CDR3: ASSQATNTGELF; V: TRBV9
CDR3: ASSPVGTGANEQY; V: TRBV28
CDR3: ASSSGMKETQF; V: TRBV12-3/TRBV12-4
CDR3: AISRGTGLNCGYT; V: TRBV10-3
CDR3: ASRSRGRGWENTIY; V: TRBV12-3/TRBV12-4
CDR3: ASRKQSSYNEQF; V: TRBV19
CDR3: ASGLDLPGTGGRDTQY; V: TRBV12-5
CDR3: SVRTGELAF; V: TRBV29-1
CDR3: ASSQQRYRTDTQY; V: TRBV4-3
CDR3: SARTGSNTGELF; V: TRBV20-1
CDR3: ASSQGPGDSYGYT; V: TRBV7-2
CDR3: AIREDRVSSRANVLT; V: TRBV10-3
CDR3: ASSRNSGLAWETQF; V: TRBV3-1
CDR3: ASSERPGSTDTQY; V: TRBV2
CDR3: ASRGPSYGYT; V: TRBV25-1
CDR3: SARGGWGDQPQH; V: TRBV20-1
CDR3: SARVWDREF; V: TRBV20-1
CDR3: ASSHRDGAEAF; V: TRBV3-1
CDR3: ASSLWQETQY; V: TRBV28
CDR3: ASSRQGARSGYT; V: TRBV25-1
CDR3: ASSGVDGTGYT; V: TRBV9
CDR3: ASSVGNTLTYSYT; V: TRBV9
CDR3: SARGSRINPSATNEKLF; V: TRBV20-1
CDR3: ASSYSTDMQY; V: TRBV6-6
CDR3: ASSQDVVGQPQH; V: TRBV3-1
CDR3: ASSFLRGASRTDTQY; V: TRBV27
CDR3: SALGPDTQY; V: TRBV20-1
CDR3: ASSLRGDRGNQPQH; V: TRBV5-5
CDR3: SAGRTGKGETQY; V: TRBV29-1
CDR3: ASSFRGQGVTDTQY; V: TRBV12-3/TRBV12-4
CDR3: ASSEAWAAGTEAF; V: TRBV6-1
CDR3: ASSFGTEDEQY; V: TRBV12-3/TRBV12-4
CDR3: ASSLVQGGNTEAF; V: TRBV5-8